A selection of T cell receptor beta chains follows, all from one sample in a study of lymphopenia after photon versus proton radiotherapy. Some clones are missing from TCRdb's copy, which holds only in-frame ones; the method was immunoSEQ multiplex PCR. In the table there are approximately 65,000 clones, 87% of which are singletons. Sequenced material: peripheral blood, taken from a patient treated with proton-based radiotherapy. These receptors originate from a man older than 75 with esophageal cancer. Both conserved end residues are part of each CDR3. Each record gives: CDR3 length, J gene, V gene, D gene, clone size, CDR3 DNA, CDR3 protein. D genes are given only for firm matches. Clone size is shown for a subset of rows, as once, few, many or a class of expanded clone.

>11|TRBJ2-3|TRBV10-3|NA|once
TGTGCCTCGCGGGATATTGATACGCAGTATTTT
CASRDIDTQYF
>12|TRBJ2-7|TRBV7-8|NA|NA
TGTGCCAGCAGCACCCGACCTTACGAGCAGTACTTC
CASSTRPYEQYF
>16|TRBJ2-1|TRBV29-1|NA|NA
TGCAGCGTTGAAGGAGGCGGGGGACAGAAGTACAATGAGCAGTTCTTC
CSVEGGGGQKYNEQFF
>17|TRBJ1-2|TRBV19|NA|NA
TGTGCCAGTAGTATGGACGGCGGGACGTCCTCTAGAGGTGGCTACACCTTC
CASSMDGGTSSRGGYTF
>17|TRBJ2-7|TRBV4-3|TRBD2|NA
TGCGCCAGCAGCCAAGTTATGGGCGGGAGCATTTCCTACGAGCAGTACTTC
CASSQVMGGSISYEQYF
>17|TRBJ2-3|TRBV7-2|TRBD2|NA
TGTGCCAGCAGCTTATTTTTAGCGGGAGAGGGGGGAGATACGCAGTATTTT
CASSLFLAGEGGDTQYF
>14|TRBJ1-5|TRBV2|NA|NA
TGTGCCAGCAGTGGGCCCACTGATAATCAGCCCCAGCATTTT
CASSGPTDNQPQHF
>15|TRBJ1-2|TRBV5-6|TRBD1|NA
TGTGCCAGCAGCCGCATCATGACAGGGGGTCGGGGCTACACCTTC
CASSRIMTGGRGYTF
>14|TRBJ1-1|TRBV30|NA|NA
TGTGCCTGGAGGAGGGAACAGGGGAACACTGAAGCTTTCTTT
CAWRREQGNTEAFF
>13|TRBJ2-7|TRBV7-9|TRBD1|NA
TGTGCCAGCGGAAGGGACAGGGCCTACGAGCAGTACTTC
CASGRDRAYEQYF
>14|TRBJ1-4|TRBV29-1|TRBD1|NA
TGCAGCGTTATGAGAGGGGGCAACAATGAAAAACTGTTTTTT
CSVMRGGNNEKLFF
>19|TRBJ1-2|TRBV27|NA|NA
TGTGCCAGCAGTTTAGAGGGTTTAGTAGAGGTTGGAACCGTCAATAACTACACCTTC
CASSLEGLVEVGTVNNYTF
>15|TRBJ2-7|TRBV19|NA|NA
TGTGCCAGTAGTCTGGGACCGGACCACCACTACGAGCAGTACTTC
CASSLGPDHHYEQYF
>16|TRBJ2-3|TRBV5-1|NA|NA
TGCGCCAGCAGCGCCGCTCTAGCGTCTAGCACAGATACGCAGTATTTT
CASSAALASSTDTQYF
>11|TRBJ2-5|TRBV7-2|NA|NA
TGTGCCAGCAGCCGTGTGGAGACCCAGTACTTC
CASSRVETQYF
>16|TRBJ2-1|TRBV7-9|NA|NA
TGTGCCAGCACCGGAAAACTAAGGACTGCTAACAATGAGCAGTTCTTC
CASTGKLRTANNEQFF
>15|TRBJ2-7|TRBV6-5|NA|NA
TGTGCCAGCAGTTACCGAACGCCTGTCTTATACGAGCAGTACTTC
CASSYRTPVLYEQYF
>17|TRBJ2-2|TRBV4-1|NA|NA
TGCGCCAGCAGCCAAGCGATGGGACGGTTGAACACCGGGGAGCTGTTTTTT
CASSQAMGRLNTGELFF
>13|TRBJ2-7|TRBV7-9|NA|NA
TGTGCCAGCAGCTTCTCCAATTCTCACGAGCAGTACTTC
CASSFSNSHEQYF
>14|TRBJ1-5|TRBV18|TRBD1|NA
TGTGCCAGCTCAGTCAGGGGGCGCGGGCAGCCCCAGCATTTT
CASSVRGRGQPQHF
>12|TRBJ1-2|TRBV2|TRBD1|medium-sized
TGTGCCAGGGGACGGACAGGCTATGGCTACACCTTC
CARGRTGYGYTF
>13|TRBJ2-1|TRBV18|NA|NA
TGTGCCAGCTCACCGGCCCATCCCAATGAGCAGTTCTTC
CASSPAHPNEQFF
>13|TRBJ1-1|TRBV6-5|TRBD1|NA
TGTGCCAGCAGACCACAGGGGAGATTTGAAGCTTTCTTT
CASRPQGRFEAFF
>12|TRBJ2-7|TRBV7-9|TRBD1|NA
TGTGCCAGCAGCCGGGACAGGGTCGAGCAGTACTTC
CASSRDRVEQYF
>12|TRBJ1-5|TRBV5-8|NA|NA
TGTGCCAGCAGCTTGTCATATCAGCCCCAGCATTTT
CASSLSYQPQHF
>13|TRBJ2-7|TRBV6-1|TRBD1|NA
TGTGCCAGCAGTGTAAGACAGGGGTACGAGCAGTACTTC
CASSVRQGYEQYF
>15|TRBJ1-1|TRBV18|TRBD1|NA
TGTGCCAGCTCACCACTCAGTGCAGGGGGCACTGAAGCTTTCTTT
CASSPLSAGGTEAFF
>15|TRBJ2-1|TRBV5-6|NA|NA
TGTGCCAGCAGCCCTTATGGGGGGGCTGGCAATGAGCAGTTCTTC
CASSPYGGAGNEQFF
>12|TRBJ1-2|TRBV9|NA|once
TGTGCCAGCAGCCCTCCGCTTTGGGGCTACACCTTC
CASSPPLWGYTF
>16|TRBJ2-2|TRBV5-3|NA|NA
TGTGCCAGAAGCAGAACGACTAGTCGTAACACCGGGGAGCTGTTTTTT
CARSRTTSRNTGELFF
>13|TRBJ1-1|TRBV19|NA|NA
TGTGCCAGTACCGTGGTGGGTGACACTGAAGCTTTCTTT
CASTVVGDTEAFF
>17|TRBJ2-4|TRBV5-3|NA|NA
TGTGCCAGAAGCTTGGCCGAGCAGGGTGTAGCCAAAAACATTCAGTACTTC
CARSLAEQGVAKNIQYF
>15|TRBJ2-7|TRBV19|NA|NA
TGTGCCAGTAGCAAATCCCAGGGGGGAATTTACGAGCAGTACTTC
CASSKSQGGIYEQYF
>13|TRBJ1-6|TRBV15|NA|few
TGTGCCACCGGGACAACCTATAATTCACCCCTCCACTTT
CATGTTYNSPLHF
>12|TRBJ2-1|TRBV19|TRBD1|NA
TGTGCCAGTTCCGTAGGGGGCCATGAGCAGTTCTTC
CASSVGGHEQFF
>12|TRBJ1-6|TRBV7-9|NA|few
TGTGCCAGCAGCTTTGGACAGTCGACCCTCCACTTT
CASSFGQSTLHF
>11|TRBJ1-6|TRBV7-7|NA|NA
TGTGCCAGCTCCGGCAATTCACCCCTCCACTTT
CASSGNSPLHF
>16|TRBJ1-1|TRBV18|NA|NA
TGTGCCAGCTCACCAGGGCCGGGGGCGCGGAACACTGAAGCTTTCTTT
CASSPGPGARNTEAFF
>15|TRBJ2-5|TRBV27|NA|NA
TGTGCCAGCAGTTTAGACGCGGGACAGCAAGAGACCCAGTACTTC
CASSLDAGQQETQYF
>15|TRBJ1-4|TRBV9|NA|NA
TGTGCCAGCAGCGTAACGGGCGTCTCAAATGAAAAACTGTTTTTT
CASSVTGVSNEKLFF
>16|TRBJ2-7|TRBV9|NA|NA
TGTGCCAGCAGCGTCTGGTTGGCAGAAGTTTACTACGAGCAGTACTTC
CASSVWLAEVYYEQYF
>14|TRBJ1-1|TRBV2|NA|NA
TGTGCCAGCAGTCCTACCCGACTGTACACTGAAGCTTTCTTT
CASSPTRLYTEAFF
>14|TRBJ2-7|TRBV11-1|NA|NA
TGTGCCAGCAGCTTAGTTGCTACGGCGTACGAGCAGTACTTC
CASSLVATAYEQYF
>15|TRBJ2-1|TRBV28|TRBD2|NA
TGTGCCAGCAGAAGGAGAGCGGGAGGGATCAATGAGCAGTTCTTC
CASRRRAGGINEQFF
>12|TRBJ2-2|TRBV27|NA|NA
TGTGCCATCGGTCGGGGGCCCGGGGAGCTGTTTTTT
CAIGRGPGELFF
>13|TRBJ1-5|TRBV7-9|NA|few
TGTGCCAGTCGAAGGGACAGCAATCAGCCCCAGCATTTT
CASRRDSNQPQHF
>17|TRBJ2-3|TRBV11-2|NA|NA
TGTGCCAGCAGCTTAGTAGTCAGCGGAGGCCTGAGAGATACGCAGTATTTT
CASSLVVSGGLRDTQYF
>15|TRBJ1-6|TRBV2|NA|once
TGTGCCAGCAGTGAAAGTTGGGGGAACAATTCACCCCTCCACTTT
CASSESWGNNSPLHF
>13|TRBJ1-2|TRBV5-6|TRBD1|NA
TGTGCCAGCAGCATGGACAGGTACTATGGCTACACCTTC
CASSMDRYYGYTF
>17|TRBJ2-2|TRBV5-6|TRBD1|NA
TGTGCCAGCAGCTTCGGTCCCACGGGACAGGGGACCGGGGAGCTGTTTTTT
CASSFGPTGQGTGELFF
>13|TRBJ2-4|TRBV19|NA|NA
TGTGCCAGTAGTTTGAGAGCCAAAAACATTCAGTACTTC
CASSLRAKNIQYF
>15|TRBJ2-7|TRBV11-1|NA|NA
TGTGCCAGCAGCCCCCGTGGCAGGATCTCCTACGAGCAGTACTTC
CASSPRGRISYEQYF
>19|TRBJ2-1|TRBV7-2|TRBD2|NA
TGTGCCAGCAGCCAGTTGGGGCTAGCGGGGACCGGCTCCTACAATGAGCAGTTCTTC
CASSQLGLAGTGSYNEQFF
>14|TRBJ1-2|TRBV19|TRBD1|NA
TGTGCCAGTAGTATAGAAGGGACAGCCCTTCACTACACCTTC
CASSIEGTALHYTF
>16|TRBJ1-4|TRBV7-9|NA|NA
TGTGCCAGCAGCGGCCCCGGGAGGGGACCTAATGAAAAACTGTTTTTT
CASSGPGRGPNEKLFF
>13|TRBJ2-1|TRBV19|NA|NA
TGTGCCAGTACACTCCATGGGAGCAATGAGCAGTTCTTC
CASTLHGSNEQFF
>14|TRBJ1-1|TRBV9|TRBD1|NA
TGTGCCAGCAGCGGGCCAGGGGGAGGAGCTGAAGCTTTCTTT
CASSGPGGGAEAFF
>16|TRBJ1-4|TRBV19|NA|NA
TGTGCCAGTAGCCCCGCCCGGCCTTCAGTGGGTGAAAAACTGTTTTTT
CASSPARPSVGEKLFF
>16|TRBJ1-3|TRBV5-1|NA|NA
TGCGCCAGCAGCTTGCGAGGGAGCGCCTTGGGAAACACCATATATTTT
CASSLRGSALGNTIYF
>15|TRBJ1-3|TRBV30|NA|NA
TGTGCCTGGAGTATGGACAGCCTCTCTGGAAACACCATATATTTT
CAWSMDSLSGNTIYF